This TCR beta chain was sequenced during a study of shared clonotypes between healthy human individuals. About the research overall: A donor's plate count was three for CD4 naive and three for CD4 memory; CD8 naive had two and CD8 memory one.

For this clone: Its specificity is not known.

Study conclusions and caveats: Naive CD4 clonotype sharing across several donors was approximately 5%.

Trimming took 0 bases from V and 4 from J; bases not matched to a gene: 2. This CDR3 has 16 residues. Germline values: CDR1 SGHTA, CDR2 FQGNSA. Researchers ran the assay at a deep level. This table comes from immunoSEQ multiplex PCR, and its TCRdb copy is limited to in-frame clones, with some not included. The sample holds about 980,000 clones, about 80% seen once. CD45RA+ naive and CD45RA-negative memory subsets were separated from CD4+ cells. The chain is built from TRBV7-2 and TRBJ2-1; 11 nucleotides agree with TRBD2. The sample taken for sequencing was memory CD4+ T cells sorted from blood. As for subset: CD45RA-negative fraction. This receptor was taken from a man aged 18-30 years in good health. The CDR3 here is CASSLAASGGYNEQFF. The CDR3 nucleotides read TGTGCCAGCAGCTTAGCGGCTAGCGGGGGGTACAATGAGCAGTTCTTC.